This T cell receptor beta chain was documented in a study of regulatory T cells in long-lasting Graves disease. About the study: The criterion for persistent Graves' disease was over 5 years of antithyroid drugs with positive TSH receptor antibodies.

CDR3 regions were amplified by Arm-PCR using iRepertoire HTBI primers to build TCR beta libraries. Original methodology: Gene usage covered 62 TRBV and some 13 TRBJ segments. From the multiplex PCR reads, TCRdb called clonotypes with MiXCR, one entry per CDR3 protein. It is TCRdb's table, rather than the study itself, that gives the V and J calls and clone size. Of roughly 400,000 distinct CDR3 sequences in the sample, roughly 23% were seen once. The time point: persistent/refractory GD, antithyroid drugs over 5 years with positive TRAb. The TCR library was prepared using RNA isolated from PBMCs. Comments on this clonotype: Its antigen is unidentified. One base away lies a much larger clone, so this may be a sequencing read error.

Study-wide points: The study examined only peripheral blood, not thyroid tissue. When disease was persistent, TRBV28, TRBJ1-2 and TRBJ2-5 were the favored segments.

This CDR3 comprises 19 residues. Trimming took 1 base from V and 2 from J, leaving 21 bases between them. Looked up from germline, CDR1 is SGHRS and CDR2 is YFSETQ. The chain has TRBV5-1 and TRBJ1-4, with D possibly being TRBD1 (5 bases). The receptor's source is a female donor with Graves disease. The sequencing used peripheral blood mononuclear cells (PBMCs), collected when the disease was refractory, from a patient treated with antithyroid drugs. The CDR3 here is CASSLSGAGTLWTNEKLFF. The CDR3 nucleotides are TGCGCCAGCAGCTTGTCCGGGGCAGGGACCCTGTGGACTAATGAAAAACTGTTTTTT.